Below are 15 T cell receptor beta chains sequenced from a single sample in a study of blood T cell repertoires in COVID-19. Clones were read by immunoSEQ multiplex PCR, and TCRdb kept only the in-frame ones, dropping some. This table holds fewer than 300,000 clones, roughly 91% found once. The material sequenced was PBMCs or T cells enriched from blood (not recorded which). These receptors originate from a middle-aged woman with acute COVID-19.

In nucleotides, the CDR3 is TGTGCCAGCAGCTACGGGACTAGCGGGAGGGCCGTAGATACGCAGTATTTT. It translates to CASSYGTSGRAVDTQYF. The chain recombines TRBV4-2 with TRBJ2-3; 16 nucleotides line up with TRBD2. V trimming: 5 bases; J trimming: 5 bases; junction bases outside the gene matches: 7. Looked up from germline, CDR1 is LGHNA and CDR2 is YNFKEQ. CDR3 length: 17 amino acids.

The chain employs TRBV7-3 and TRBJ2-1; no firm D call. CDR1 is SGHTA, CDR2 FQGTGA, per germline. V dropped 5 bases and J dropped 4 bases, with 9 bases sitting between them. This CDR3 has 13 amino acids. The CDR3 region has the DNA TGTGCCAGCAGCCCCTCGCGGTACAATGAGCAGTTCTTC. Amino acid sequence: CASSPSRYNEQFF.

The chain recombines TRBV7-3 with TRBJ1-1, with a tentative D call TRBD1 (5 bases). Germline lookup yields CDR1 SGHTA and CDR2 FQGTGA. Trimming shortened V by 4 bases and J by 3 bases, and 12 bases separated the two germline ends. The CDR3 runs 14 residues. CDR3 in DNA: TGTGCCAGCAGCTCCCAGGGCGGGGACACTGAAGCTTTCTTT. Translated: CASSSQGGDTEAFF. Supplemented by reference TRBV7-3 and TRBJ1-1, the full variable domain reads GAGVSQTPSNKVTEKGKYVELRCDPISGHTALYWYRQSLGQGPEFLIYFQGTGAADDSGLPNDRFFAVRPEGSVSTLKIQRTERGDSAVYLCASSSQGGDTEAFFGQGTRLTVV.

The chain joins TRBV2 to TRBJ1-6; D ambiguous. Trimming shortened V by 8 bases and J by 5 bases, and 7 bases separated the two germline ends. CDR1 is SNHLY and CDR2 is FYNNEI in the germline V gene. There are 12 residues in the CDR3. The chain's CDR3 is CASGLNNSPLHF. CDR3 nucleotide sequence: TGTGCCAGCGGACTGAATAATTCACCCCTCCACTTT. The whole variable domain, remainder taken from reference TRBV2 and TRBJ1-6, is EPEVTQTPSHQVTQMGQEVILRCVPISNHLYFYWYRQILGQKVEFLVSFYNNEISEKSEIFDDQFSVERPDGSNFTLKIRSTKLEDSAMYFCASGLNNSPLHFGNGTRLTVT.

The V and J genes are TRBV7-9 and TRBJ2-1, with 13 bases lining up with TRBD2. V dropped 3 bases and J dropped 2; count of bases not matched to a gene: 4. The CDR3 length is 17 residues. Per the germline V gene, CDR1 is SEHNR and CDR2 is FQNEAQ (reference sequence). CDR3 coding DNA: TGTGCCAGCAGCTTTCGAGGACTAGCGGGAGCCTACAATGAGCAGTTCTTC. Translation: CASSFRGLAGAYNEQFF.

This chain uses TRBV11-3 with TRBJ2-7; 9 nucleotides line up with TRBD2. The CDR3 is 17 amino acids. Losses at the gene ends were 0 bases for V and 3 bases for J; bases not matched to a gene: 9. Germline CDR1 is SGHNT and CDR2 is YENEEA. CDR3 loop: CASSLDQGLAGNYEQYF. For the CDR3, the DNA is TGTGCCAGCAGCTTAGATCAGGGGCTAGCGGGAAACTACGAGCAGTACTTC.

The chain recombines TRBV5-4 with TRBJ1-3; maybe TRBD1 (5 bases). The CDR3 loop spans 15 amino acids. The V and J ends lost 3 bases and 0 bases respectively, with 10 bases between them. Per germline, CDR1 SGHNT and CDR2 YYREEE (reference sequence). Here the CDR3 reads CASSSDTLSGNTIYF. CDR3 sequence (DNA): TGTGCCAGCAGCTCGGACACTCTCTCTGGAAACACCATATATTTT.

The rearrangement joins TRBV29-1 to TRBJ1-1; unclear D gene. V was clipped by 0 bases and J by 1 base, with 6 bases between them. This CDR3 has 13 residues. The germline V gene encodes CDR1 SQVTM and CDR2 ANQGSEA. As DNA, the CDR3 is TGCAGCGTTGAAGAAACACCGAACACTGAAGCTTTCTTT. As protein: CSVEETPNTEAFF.

This chain connects TRBV2 to TRBJ2-2, with TRBD2 identical over 8 bases. CDR1 SNHLY and CDR2 FYNNEI come from the germline V gene. The CDR3 has 15 amino acids. The V gene end was trimmed by 6 bases and the J gene end by 3 bases; junction bases not matched to a gene: 6. The DNA of the CDR3 is TGTGCCAGCAGGGCCGGGGGGGGAGACACCGGGGAGCTGTTTTTT. Translation gives CASRAGGGDTGELFF. The full variable domain, completed using reference TRBV2 and TRBJ2-2, is EPEVTQTPSHQVTQMGQEVILRCVPISNHLYFYWYRQILGQKVEFLVSFYNNEISEKSEIFDDQFSVERPDGSNFTLKIRSTKLEDSAMYFCASRAGGGDTGELFFGEGSRLTVL.

The V call is TRBV18, the J call TRBJ1-4; 10 bases fit TRBD1. Per the germline V gene, CDR1 is KGHSH and CDR2 is LQKENI. V shed 0 bases, J shed 9 bases, and the junction held 4 bases outside the gene matches. This CDR3 has 15 amino acids. The CDR3 here is CASSPPGQGTQKLFF. For the CDR3, the DNA is TGTGCCAGCTCACCACCGGGACAGGGGACTCAAAAACTGTTTTTT.

This clone was recorded once. The sample carries other DNA sequences with the same CDR3. The rearrangement joins TRBV19 to TRBJ2-7; 11 bases align to TRBD1. This CDR3 has 12 amino acids. Trimming cost V 8 bases and J 3 bases; bases outside gene matches: 0. Germline loops: CDR1 LNHDA, CDR2 SQIVND (reference sequence). The CDR3 DNA reads TGTGCCAGTGGGACAGGGGGCTACGAGCAGTACTTC. Encoded protein: CASGTGGYEQYF.

The chain couples TRBV2 to TRBJ1-2; a weak D match, TRBD1 (5 bases). V dropped 2 bases and J dropped 2 bases, with 12 bases sitting between them. From germline, CDR1 is SNHLY and CDR2 FYNNEI. This CDR3 contains 15 residues. CDR3 in amino acids: CASSERQLANYGYTF. CDR3 nucleotides: TGTGCCAGCAGTGAAAGACAGTTGGCAAACTATGGCTACACCTTC.

The chain couples TRBV5-4 to TRBJ1-1; D may be TRBD1 (5 bases). CDR3 length: 13 amino acids. The germline V and J ends were trimmed by 0 bases and 4 bases, with 7 bases remaining between them. The germline gives CDR1 SGHNT, CDR2 YYREEE (reference sequence). The CDR3 loop reads CASSLAQGTEAFF. The CDR3 nucleotides read TGTGCCAGCAGCTTGGCCCAGGGCACTGAAGCTTTCTTT.

The chain is built from TRBV30 and TRBJ1-2; maybe TRBD1 (6 bases). The CDR3 covers 13 residues. V was clipped by 5 bases and J by 8 bases, with 18 bases between them. Germline V gene sequence: CDR1 GTSNPN, CDR2 SVGIG (reference sequence). The CDR3 coding sequence is TGTGCCTGGGGTCCAGGGGCCAGAAAAGGCTACACCTTC. This encodes CAWGPGARKGYTF.

The chain carries TRBV7-3 and TRBJ2-1; TRBD2 matches at 10 bases. The CDR3 extends over 14 amino acids. With 4 bases clipped from V and 7 bases from J, the junction kept 4 bases outside the gene matches. CDR1 and CDR2 (germline): SGHTA, FQGTGA. The CDR3 coding sequence is TGTGCCAGCAGCTCAGCGGGAGGGCCGAATGAGCAGTTCTTC. Translating gives CASSSAGGPNEQFF.